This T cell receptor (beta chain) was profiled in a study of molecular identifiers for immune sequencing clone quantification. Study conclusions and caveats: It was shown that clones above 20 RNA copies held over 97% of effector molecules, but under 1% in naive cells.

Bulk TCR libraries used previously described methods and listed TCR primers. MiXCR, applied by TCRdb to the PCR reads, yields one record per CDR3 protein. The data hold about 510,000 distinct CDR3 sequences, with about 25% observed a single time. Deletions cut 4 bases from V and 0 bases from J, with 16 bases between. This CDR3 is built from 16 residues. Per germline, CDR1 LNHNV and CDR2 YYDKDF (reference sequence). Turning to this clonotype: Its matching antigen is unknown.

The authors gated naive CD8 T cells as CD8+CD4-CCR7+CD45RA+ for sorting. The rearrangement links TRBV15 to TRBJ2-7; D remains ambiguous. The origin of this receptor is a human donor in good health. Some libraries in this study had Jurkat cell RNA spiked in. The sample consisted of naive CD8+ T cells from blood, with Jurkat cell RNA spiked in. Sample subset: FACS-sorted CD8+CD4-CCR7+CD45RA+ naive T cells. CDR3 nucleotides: TGTGCCACCAGCACCTCCGACCGCTTTAACTCCTACGAGCAGTACTTC. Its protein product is CATSTSDRFNSYEQYF.